Included here is one T cell receptor (beta chain) sequence, with context. It was RNA transcripts that yielded the amplified TCR beta CDR3 regions. The study used the HTBI primer set for a first-round RT-PCR of the TCR CDR3. TCRdb passed the multiplex PCR reads through MiXCR, listing each CDR3 protein once. The profile shows 340,000 or so distinct CDR3 sequences, roughly 18% of them singletons. The sample originates from a study of T cells in Graves' hyperthyroidism and ophthalmopathy. The ends were cut back, 6 bases at V and 2 bases at J, with 9 bases in the middle. The CDR3 spans 13 residues. The germline gives CDR1 MNHEY, CDR2 SMNVEV (reference sequence).

The receptor's source is a woman aged 50 to 65 with Graves' hyperthyroidism. Material: blood. The chain joins TRBV27 to TRBJ2-3; a possible D gene is TRBD2 (5 bases). The CDR3 DNA follows: TGTGCCAGCAGCCAAGCGGTCACAGATACGCAGTATTTT. This sequence encodes CASSQAVTDTQYF.